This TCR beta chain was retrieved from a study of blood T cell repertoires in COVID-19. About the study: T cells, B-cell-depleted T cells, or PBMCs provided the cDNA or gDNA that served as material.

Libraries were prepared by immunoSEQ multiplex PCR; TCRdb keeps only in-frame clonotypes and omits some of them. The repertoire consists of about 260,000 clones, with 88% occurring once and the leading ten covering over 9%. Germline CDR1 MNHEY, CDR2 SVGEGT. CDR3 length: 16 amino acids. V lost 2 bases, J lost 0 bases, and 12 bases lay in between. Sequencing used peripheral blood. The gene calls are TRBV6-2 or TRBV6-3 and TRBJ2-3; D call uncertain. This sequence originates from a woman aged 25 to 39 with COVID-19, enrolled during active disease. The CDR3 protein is CASSYALATSTDTQYF. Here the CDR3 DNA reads TGTGCCAGCAGTTACGCCCTCGCCACTAGCACAGATACGCAGTATTTT.